This T cell receptor (beta chain) was sequenced for a study of regulatory T cells in long-lasting Graves disease. To make TCR beta libraries, researchers used iRepertoire HTBI primers and Arm-PCR of CDR3 regions. From the multiplex PCR reads, TCRdb called clonotypes with MiXCR, one entry per CDR3 protein. The data contain hundreds of thousands of distinct CDR3 sequences, about 18% of them singletons. Per the germline V gene, CDR1 is MNHNS and CDR2 is SASEGT. The CDR3 runs to 17 residues. With V trimmed by 1 base and J by 8 bases, 15 bases remained unmatched. This clonotype was detected many times. Its antigen is undetermined. Time point described: newly diagnosed GD, antithyroid drugs for less than 3 months. Following extraction of RNA from PBMCs, that RNA was used to make the TCR library. Study conclusions and caveats: It was in persistent disease that TRBV28, TRBJ1-2 and TRBJ2-5 were favored.

The TCR comes from a female donor with Graves disease. Here the sequenced sample was peripheral blood mononuclear cells (PBMCs), taken at new diagnosis, from a patient treated with antithyroid drugs. The V call is TRBV6-1, the J call TRBJ1-2; 8 nucleotides agree with TRBD1. The CDR3 loop reads CASSEEWAGTGSGGYTF. CDR3 bases: TGTGCCAGCAGTGAAGAGTGGGCCGGGACAGGCTCAGGGGGCTACACCTTC.